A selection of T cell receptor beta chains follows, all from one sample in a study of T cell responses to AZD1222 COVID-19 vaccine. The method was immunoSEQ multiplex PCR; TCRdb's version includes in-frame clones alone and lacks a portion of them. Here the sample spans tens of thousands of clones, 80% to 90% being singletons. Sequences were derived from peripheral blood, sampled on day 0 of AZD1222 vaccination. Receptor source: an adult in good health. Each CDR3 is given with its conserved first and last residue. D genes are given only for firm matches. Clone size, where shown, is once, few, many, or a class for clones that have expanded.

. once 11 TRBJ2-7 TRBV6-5 CASRYLYEQYF TGTGCCAGCAGGTACCTGTACGAGCAGTACTTC
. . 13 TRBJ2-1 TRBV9 CASSVGAYNEQFF TGTGCCAGCAGCGTAGGGGCCTACAATGAGCAGTTCTTC
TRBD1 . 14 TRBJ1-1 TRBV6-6 CASSPSRTGGEAFF TGTGCCAGCAGCCCATCACGGACAGGGGGCGAAGCTTTCTTT
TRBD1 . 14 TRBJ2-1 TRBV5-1 CASATGGAGNEQFF TGCGCCAGCGCAACAGGGGGCGCGGGGAATGAGCAGTTCTTC
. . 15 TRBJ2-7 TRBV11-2 CASSLGSGKSYEQYF TGTGCCAGCAGCTTAGGGTCCGGCAAGTCCTACGAGCAGTACTTC
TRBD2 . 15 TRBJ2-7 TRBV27 CASSSQRGGSYEQYF TGTGCCAGCAGTTCCCAACGTGGCGGGAGCTACGAGCAGTACTTC
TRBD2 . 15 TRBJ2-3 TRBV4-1 CASSRGPASGDTQYF TGCGCCAGCTCCCGGGGACCGGCTAGCGGAGATACGCAGTATTTT
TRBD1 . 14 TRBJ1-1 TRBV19 CASSTDTGGTEAFF TGTGCCAGTAGTACCGACACAGGGGGCACTGAAGCTTTCTTT
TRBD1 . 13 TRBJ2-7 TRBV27 CASRGTGVYEQYF TGTGCCAGTCGTGGGACAGGCGTTTACGAGCAGTACTTC
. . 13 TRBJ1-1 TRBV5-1 CASSPGLNTEAFF TGCGCCAGCAGCCCAGGACTGAACACTGAAGCTTTCTTT
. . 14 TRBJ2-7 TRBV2 CASSVTGASYEQYF TGTGCCAGCAGTGTAACCGGGGCCTCCTACGAGCAGTACTTC
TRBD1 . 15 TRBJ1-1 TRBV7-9 CASSPETGVGTEAFF TGTGCCAGCAGCCCCGAGACAGGGGTTGGGACTGAAGCTTTCTTT
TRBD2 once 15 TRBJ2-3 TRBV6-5 CASGRLAGPTDTQYF TGTGCCAGCGGAAGGCTAGCGGGCCCCACAGATACGCAGTATTTT
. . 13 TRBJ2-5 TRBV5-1 CASSLTFQETQYF TGCGCCAGCAGCTTGACATTTCAAGAGACCCAGTACTTC
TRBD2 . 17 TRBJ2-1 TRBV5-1 CASSPTSGRAVYNEQFF TGCGCCAGCAGCCCTACTAGCGGGAGGGCCGTCTACAATGAGCAGTTCTTC
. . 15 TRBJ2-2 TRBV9 CASSVGALATGELFF TGTGCCAGCAGCGTAGGGGCCCTTGCCACCGGGGAGCTGTTTTTT
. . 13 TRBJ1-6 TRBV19 CAISHRPNSPLHF TGTGCCATTAGTCATCGCCCGAATTCACCCCTCCACTTT
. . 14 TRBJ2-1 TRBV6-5 CASGRGDLRDEQFF TGTGCCAGCGGTAGGGGGGACCTTCGGGATGAGCAGTTCTTC
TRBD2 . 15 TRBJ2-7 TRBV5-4 CASSLAGGLRDEQYF TGTGCCAGCAGCTTGGCGGGAGGGTTAAGGGACGAGCAGTACTTC
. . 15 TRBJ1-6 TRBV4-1 CASSPFRTLYSPLHF TGCGCCAGCAGCCCCTTCCGGACGCTTTATTCACCCCTCCACTTT
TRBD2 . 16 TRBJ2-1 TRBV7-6 CASSRTSVIPYNEQFF TGTGCCAGCAGTAGAACTAGCGTGATCCCCTACAATGAGCAGTTCTTC
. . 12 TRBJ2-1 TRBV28 CASNRAGVEQFF TGTGCCAGCAATAGAGCTGGAGTTGAGCAGTTCTTC
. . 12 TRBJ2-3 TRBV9 CASSVGSDTQYF TGTGCCAGCAGCGTAGGGTCAGATACGCAGTATTTT
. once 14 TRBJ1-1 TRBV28 CASSLGVMNTEAFF TGTGCCAGCAGTTTAGGGGTAATGAACACTGAAGCTTTCTTT
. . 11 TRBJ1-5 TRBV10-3 CAIKRIQPQHF TGTGCCATCAAAAGGATTCAGCCCCAGCATTTT
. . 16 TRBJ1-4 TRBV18 CASSPRGGATNEKLFF TGTGCCAGCTCACCTCGTGGGGGTGCAACTAATGAAAAACTGTTTTTT
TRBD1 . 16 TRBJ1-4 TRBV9 CASSVTGGFTNEKLFF TGTGCCAGCAGCGTGACAGGGGGCTTCACTAATGAAAAACTGTTTTTT
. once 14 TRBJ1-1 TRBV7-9 CASSLREVNTEAFF TGTGCCAGCAGCTTACGGGAAGTGAACACTGAAGCTTTCTTT
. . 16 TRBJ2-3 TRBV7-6 CASSLGGSSSTDTQYF TGTGCCAGCAGCCTGGGGGGCTCGTCTAGCACAGATACGCAGTATTTT
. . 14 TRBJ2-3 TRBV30 CAWSWSGGTDTQYF TGTGCCTGGAGTTGGTCAGGGGGCACAGATACGCAGTATTTT
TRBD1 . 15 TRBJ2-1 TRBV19 CASSIGQGAYNEQFF TGTGCCAGTAGTATAGGACAGGGGGCCTACAATGAGCAGTTCTTC
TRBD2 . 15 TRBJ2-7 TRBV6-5 CASSTGTSGNYEQYF TGTGCCAGCAGTACCGGGACTAGCGGGAACTACGAGCAGTACTTC
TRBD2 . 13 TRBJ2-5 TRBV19 CASSVSGRGTQYF TGTGCCAGTAGTGTTAGCGGGAGAGGGACCCAGTACTTC
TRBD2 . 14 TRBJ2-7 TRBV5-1 CASSSIERENEQYF TGCGCCAGCAGCTCGATAGAGCGGGAGAACGAGCAGTACTTC
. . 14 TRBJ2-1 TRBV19 CASSITGTENEQFF TGTGCCAGTAGTATCACCGGGACTGAAAATGAGCAGTTCTTC
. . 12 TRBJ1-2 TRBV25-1 CASSEGVFGYTF TGTGCCAGCAGTGAGGGGGTATTTGGCTACACCTTC
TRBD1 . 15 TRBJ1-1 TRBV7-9 CASSIWTGLNTEAFF TGTGCCAGCAGCATTTGGACAGGGCTGAACACTGAAGCTTTCTTT
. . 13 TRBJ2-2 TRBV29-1 CSVAEGGTGELFF TGCAGCGTTGCTGAGGGCGGCACCGGGGAGCTGTTTTTT
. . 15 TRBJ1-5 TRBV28 CASSLWGAGNQPQHF TGTGCCAGCAGTTTATGGGGGGCTGGCAATCAGCCCCAGCATTTT
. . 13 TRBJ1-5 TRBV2 CASSGNRGQPQHF TGTGCCAGCAGTGGAAACAGAGGTCAGCCCCAGCATTTT
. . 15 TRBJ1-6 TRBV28 CASSLGGGIVSPLHF TGTGCCAGCAGTTTAGGGGGAGGTATAGTTTCACCCCTCCACTTT
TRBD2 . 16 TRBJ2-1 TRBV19 CASSTETSGPYNEQFF TGTGCCAGTAGTACGGAGACTAGCGGGCCTTACAATGAGCAGTTCTTC
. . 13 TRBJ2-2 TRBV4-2 CASSQGHSGELFF TGTGCCAGCAGCCAAGGGCATTCCGGGGAGCTGTTTTTT
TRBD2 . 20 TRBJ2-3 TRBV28 CASSSPGLALPRALRDTQYF TGTGCCAGCAGTTCTCCGGGACTAGCGCTTCCCCGAGCTCTTCGGGATACGCAGTATTTT
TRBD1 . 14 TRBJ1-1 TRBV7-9 CASSFTGTGLVAFF TGTGCCAGCAGTTTTACCGGGACAGGGTTAGTAGCTTTCTTT
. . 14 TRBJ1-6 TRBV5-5 CASSQDGGVSPLHF TGTGCCAGCAGCCAGGACGGGGGGGTTTCACCCCTCCACTTT
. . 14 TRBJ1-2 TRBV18 CASSPDAHNYGYTF TGTGCCAGCTCACCTGACGCGCATAACTATGGCTACACCTTC
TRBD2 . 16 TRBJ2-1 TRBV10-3 CAISGSLAGDGNEQFF TGTGCCATCAGTGGTAGTTTGGCGGGAGATGGCAATGAGCAGTTCTTC
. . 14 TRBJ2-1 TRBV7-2 CASSLAGGSHEQFF TGTGCCAGCAGCTTAGCGGGGGGAAGCCATGAGCAGTTCTTC
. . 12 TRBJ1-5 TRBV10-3 CAISDGKQPQHF TGTGCCATCAGTGACGGGAAGCAGCCCCAGCATTTT
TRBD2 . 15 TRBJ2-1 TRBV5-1 CASNPTSGINNEQFF TGCGCCAGCAATCCGACTAGCGGGATTAACAATGAGCAGTTCTTC
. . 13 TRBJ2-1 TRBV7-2 CASSFRIDNEQFF TGTGCCAGCAGCTTCCGAATCGACAATGAGCAGTTCTTC
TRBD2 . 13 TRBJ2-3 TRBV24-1 CATSDGRADTQYF TGTGCCACCAGTGACGGGAGGGCAGATACGCAGTATTTT
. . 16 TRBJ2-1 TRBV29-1 CSAGGGRAQEYNEQFF TGCAGCGCAGGGGGCGGGAGGGCCCAAGAGTACAATGAGCAGTTCTTC